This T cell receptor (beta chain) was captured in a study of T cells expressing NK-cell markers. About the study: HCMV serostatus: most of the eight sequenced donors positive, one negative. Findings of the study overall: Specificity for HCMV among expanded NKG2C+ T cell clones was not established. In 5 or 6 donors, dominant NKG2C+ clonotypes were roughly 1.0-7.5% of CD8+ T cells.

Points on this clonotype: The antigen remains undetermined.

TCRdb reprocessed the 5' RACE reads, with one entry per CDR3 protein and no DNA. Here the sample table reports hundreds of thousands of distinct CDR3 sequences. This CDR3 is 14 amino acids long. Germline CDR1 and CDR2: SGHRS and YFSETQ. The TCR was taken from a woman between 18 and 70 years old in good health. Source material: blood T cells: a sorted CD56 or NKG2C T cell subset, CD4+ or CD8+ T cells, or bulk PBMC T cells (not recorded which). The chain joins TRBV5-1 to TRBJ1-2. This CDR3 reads CASSRLEETSGYTF.